The sequence of this T cell receptor (beta chain) was determined in a study of blood T cell repertoires in COVID-19. In the study overall: Sites across the United States, Italy and Spain contributed samples from acute and convalescent COVID-19.

Germline assignment: CDR1 KGHSH and CDR2 LQKENI. The CDR3 extends over 13 amino acids. The V gene end was trimmed by 3 bases and the J gene end by 6 bases; junction bases not matched to a gene: 2. The protocol was immunoSEQ multiplex PCR, while the TCRdb copy is restricted to in-frame clones and leaves out a portion. Of 200,000 to 250,000 clones in the sample, 88% were seen once. The receptor was derived from a woman in her 40s who had recovered from COVID-19. V and J are TRBV18 and TRBJ2-1, with 7 bases lining up with TRBD1. The specimen sequenced was peripheral blood. The CDR3 sequence: CASSPGQLNEQFF. The CDR3 DNA reads as TGTGCCAGCTCACCGGGACAGCTCAATGAGCAGTTCTTC.